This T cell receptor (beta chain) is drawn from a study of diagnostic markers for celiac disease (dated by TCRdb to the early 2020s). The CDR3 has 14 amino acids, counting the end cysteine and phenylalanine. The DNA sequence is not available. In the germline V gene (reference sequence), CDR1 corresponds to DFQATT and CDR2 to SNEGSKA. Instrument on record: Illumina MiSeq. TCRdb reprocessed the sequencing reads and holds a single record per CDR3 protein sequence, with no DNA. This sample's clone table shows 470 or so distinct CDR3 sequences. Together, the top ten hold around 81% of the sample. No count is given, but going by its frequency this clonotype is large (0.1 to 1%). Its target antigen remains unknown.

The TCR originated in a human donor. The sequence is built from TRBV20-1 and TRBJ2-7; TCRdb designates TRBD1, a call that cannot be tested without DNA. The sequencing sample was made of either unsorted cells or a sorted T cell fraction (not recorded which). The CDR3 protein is CSARRTGTSYEQYF.